The following is a T cell receptor (beta chain) sequence with its context. Assignment of participants to cohorts was predicated upon participant-reported clinical history. Produced via immunoSEQ multiplex PCR; TCRdb's table is partial and in-frame only. The data contain approximately 220,000 clones, roughly 85% of them singletons. The sample comes from a study of blood T cell repertoires in COVID-19. Overall study context: Samples taken during acute and convalescent COVID-19 were collected in the United States, Italy and Spain.

The germline V and J ends were trimmed by 0 bases and 6 bases, with 6 bases remaining between them. The CDR3 runs 12 residues. Germline lookup yields CDR1 SGHAT and CDR2 FQNNGV. Sequenced input: PBMCs or T cells enriched from blood (not recorded which). The sequence was collected from a middle-aged man who had recovered from COVID-19. The chain uses TRBV11-2 and TRBJ2-7; D not resolved. CDR3 coding DNA: TGTGCCAGCAGCTTAGATAATCGCGAGCAGTACTTC. Translating it yields CASSLDNREQYF.